The T cell receptor beta chain under discussion was sequenced for a study of T cells after yellow fever vaccination. On this clonotype itself: Its specificity is not known.

Whole-study results and caveats: Just a small share of clonotypes turned up in the CD4 compartment as well as the CD8 compartment.

TCRdb fed the 5' RACE reads into MiXCR, producing one record per CDR3 protein. The repertoire includes 620,000 or so distinct CDR3 sequences, around 12% of them detected once, and 15% sits in the top ten. V lost 5 bases to trimming and J lost 1 base; unmatched junction nucleotides: 4. The CDR3 sequence is 15 residues long. Germline assignment: CDR1 SGHTA and CDR2 FQGNSA. The receptor was isolated from a man aged 25 to 40 who received the YFV17D yellow fever vaccine. This sequence joins TRBV7-2 and TRBJ2-2; TRBD2 aligns across 7 bases. The source was PBMCs, collected on the day of the yellow fever booster vaccination. CDR3: CASSISGWNTGELFF. DNA for the CDR3: TGTGCCAGCAGCATTAGCGGGTGGAACACCGGGGAGCTGTTTTTT.